This is a list of T cell receptor beta chains from one sample in a study of T cell responses to AZD1222 COVID-19 vaccine. Produced via immunoSEQ multiplex PCR; TCRdb's table is partial and in-frame only. The data show 85,000 to 100,000 clones, roughly 85% seen once. This specimen was peripheral blood, taken on day 0 of AZD1222 vaccination. These receptors were collected from an adult in good health. Each CDR3 is given with its conserved first and last residue. Each record gives: J gene, V gene, clone size, D gene, CDR3 DNA, CDR3 protein. The D gene is left open where the match is weak. Expanded clones are given a class, and other clones once, few, many or no size at all.

J: TRBJ2-2
V: TRBV10-1
size: NA
D: TRBD1
DNA: TGCGCCAGCAGTGGGGACAGCGAGAACACCGGGGAGCTGTTTTTT
CDR3: CASSGDSENTGELFF

J: TRBJ2-2
V: TRBV4-1
size: few
D: NA
DNA: TGCGCCAGCAGCCAAGGGCCCACCGGGGAGCTGTTTTTT
CDR3: CASSQGPTGELFF

J: TRBJ2-7
V: TRBV18
size: NA
D: TRBD1
DNA: TGTGCCAGCTCACCACGAGGACAGGGTACCTACGAGCAGTACTTC
CDR3: CASSPRGQGTYEQYF

J: TRBJ1-5
V: TRBV27
size: NA
D: NA
DNA: TGTGCCAGCAGTTTAAGGGGCAGAACGAGCAATCAGCCCCAGCATTTT
CDR3: CASSLRGRTSNQPQHF

J: TRBJ1-3
V: TRBV6-1
size: NA
D: NA
DNA: TGTGCCAGCAGTGATTCCACGGGGGCTGGAAACACCATATATTTT
CDR3: CASSDSTGAGNTIYF

J: TRBJ1-5
V: TRBV19
size: NA
D: TRBD1
DNA: TGTGCCAGTAGTTTTACAGGGGGACAGCCCCAGCATTTT
CDR3: CASSFTGGQPQHF

J: TRBJ2-2
V: TRBV18
size: NA
D: NA
DNA: TGTGCCAGCTCACCAGTGGTCTCCGGTTTAAGAGGGACCGGGGAGCTGTTTTTT
CDR3: CASSPVVSGLRGTGELFF

J: TRBJ2-7
V: TRBV2
size: few
D: NA
DNA: TGTGCCGCATCGTACGAGCAGTACTTC
CDR3: CAASYEQYF

J: TRBJ2-7
V: TRBV12-3/TRBV12-4
size: NA
D: NA
DNA: TGTGCCAGCAGTTACGGAGGCTACGAGCAGTACTTC
CDR3: CASSYGGYEQYF

J: TRBJ2-7
V: TRBV4-3
size: NA
D: TRBD2
DNA: TGCGCCAGCAGCCAAACCTTAGCGGGAGGGCCGTACGAGCAGTACTTC
CDR3: CASSQTLAGGPYEQYF

J: TRBJ2-5
V: TRBV4-2
size: NA
D: NA
DNA: TGTGCCAGCAGCCAAGCCGGGGGTCAAGAGACCCAGTACTTC
CDR3: CASSQAGGQETQYF

J: TRBJ2-7
V: TRBV7-6
size: NA
D: TRBD2
DNA: TGTGCCAGCAGCGGAAGCGGGATGTACTCCTACGAGCAGTACTTC
CDR3: CASSGSGMYSYEQYF

J: TRBJ2-7
V: TRBV6-2/TRBV6-3
size: NA
D: NA
DNA: TGTGCCAGCAGTTTCCAGCTCCCGAATCAGTACTTC
CDR3: CASSFQLPNQYF

J: TRBJ2-2
V: TRBV30
size: NA
D: TRBD1
DNA: TGTGCACAGGGGGCCTCGTCCCCCACCGGGGAGCTGTTTTTT
CDR3: CAQGASSPTGELFF

J: TRBJ2-7
V: TRBV18
size: NA
D: NA
DNA: TGTGCCAGCTCACCATCGACGATGGCGAACTACGAGCAGTACTTC
CDR3: CASSPSTMANYEQYF

J: TRBJ1-2
V: TRBV7-9
size: NA
D: TRBD1
DNA: TGTGCCAGCAGCTCCTCCGGGACAGGGGCCAACTATGGCTACACCTTC
CDR3: CASSSSGTGANYGYTF

J: TRBJ1-1
V: TRBV2
size: NA
D: NA
DNA: TGTGCCAGCAGTTCCCTTGGTGTCACTGAAGCTTTCTTT
CDR3: CASSSLGVTEAFF

J: TRBJ1-6
V: TRBV7-2
size: NA
D: TRBD1
DNA: TGTGCCAGCAGCTCGGGACAGGGAGCTAATTCACCCCTCCACTTT
CDR3: CASSSGQGANSPLHF

J: TRBJ2-3
V: TRBV3-1/TRBV3-2
size: NA
D: TRBD2
DNA: TGTGCCAGCAGCACTCGACTAGCGGTCACAGATACGCAGTATTTT
CDR3: CASSTRLAVTDTQYF

J: TRBJ1-2
V: TRBV15
size: once
D: NA
DNA: TGTGCCACCAGCGATACTGCAGGGGTAGGAGGCTACACCTTC
CDR3: CATSDTAGVGGYTF

J: TRBJ1-3
V: TRBV4-1
size: few
D: NA
DNA: TGCGCCAGCAGCCATTCCCTGGGGGGTTTAGGAAACACCATATATTTT
CDR3: CASSHSLGGLGNTIYF

J: TRBJ2-5
V: TRBV2
size: NA
D: NA
DNA: TGTGCCAGCAGCGCAAACACGGACCTGGAGACCCAGTACTTC
CDR3: CASSANTDLETQYF

J: TRBJ1-5
V: TRBV24-1
size: NA
D: NA
DNA: TGTGCCACCGGGGGGTCCAACAATCAGCCCCAGCATTTT
CDR3: CATGGSNNQPQHF

J: TRBJ2-1
V: TRBV27
size: NA
D: TRBD2
DNA: TGTGCCAGCAGTTTACGTGCGGGAGGGTGGAATGAGCAGTTCTTC
CDR3: CASSLRAGGWNEQFF

J: TRBJ1-6
V: TRBV2
size: NA
D: NA
DNA: TGTGCCAGCACCGGACAGTCGTTCAATTCACCCCTCCACTTT
CDR3: CASTGQSFNSPLHF

J: TRBJ1-1
V: TRBV5-6
size: NA
D: NA
DNA: TGTGCCAGCAGCTTGGCGAGTGGGTCTGAAGCTTTCTTT
CDR3: CASSLASGSEAFF

J: TRBJ1-2
V: TRBV5-5
size: NA
D: NA
DNA: TGTGCCAGCAGCGGAGGACCTATCGGATATGGCTACACCTTC
CDR3: CASSGGPIGYGYTF

J: TRBJ2-7
V: TRBV11-2
size: NA
D: TRBD1
DNA: TGTGCCAGCAGCCTACGACAGGGGACCTACGAGCAGTACTTC
CDR3: CASSLRQGTYEQYF

J: TRBJ1-2
V: TRBV7-2
size: few
D: NA
DNA: TGTGCCAGCAGCTTAGTTGGAACCCAGTATGGCTACACCTTC
CDR3: CASSLVGTQYGYTF

J: TRBJ1-1
V: TRBV5-1
size: NA
D: NA
DNA: TGCGCCAGCAGCTTGTTCTGGGGGCGGCCTGAAGCTTTCTTT
CDR3: CASSLFWGRPEAFF

J: TRBJ2-5
V: TRBV7-2
size: few
D: NA
DNA: TGTGCCAGCAGCTTAGTCCCCAAAGAGACCCAGTACTTC
CDR3: CASSLVPKETQYF

J: TRBJ1-6
V: TRBV27
size: NA
D: TRBD1
DNA: TGTGCCAGCAGTTCAGCGCAGGGGGCAAATAATTCACCCCTCCACTTT
CDR3: CASSSAQGANNSPLHF

J: TRBJ1-5
V: TRBV7-6
size: NA
D: TRBD1
DNA: TGTGCCAGCAGTTCCGGGCTAGGGGGCGACCAGCCCCAGCATTTT
CDR3: CASSSGLGGDQPQHF

J: TRBJ1-2
V: TRBV7-9
size: once
D: NA
DNA: TGTGCCAGCAGCTCCCAACCCGGGTCCTATGGCTACACCTTC
CDR3: CASSSQPGSYGYTF